This is a list of T cell receptor beta chains from one sample in a study of T cells in Graves' hyperthyroidism and ophthalmopathy. TCRdb called the multiplex PCR reads again in MiXCR, with one record for every CDR3 protein. The repertoire includes 350,000 to 400,000 distinct CDR3 sequences, roughly 20% of them detected once, and 35% to 45% sits in the top ten. Sequencing was carried out using blood. The receptors derive from a man between 18 and 35 years old with Graves' ophthalmopathy. CDR3s include the opening cysteine and the closing phenylalanine or tryptophan. A D gene is named only where the DNA matches it firmly.

J,D,V,CDR3
TRBJ2-6,TRBD2,TRBV6-1,CASRTSLAKSSGANVLTF
TRBJ1-6,TRBD1,TRBV10-1,CATKPGQGNSPLHF
TRBJ1-5,.,TRBV24-1,CATRGSPQPQHF
TRBJ2-5,TRBD2,TRBV20-1,CSAPRGGRDQETQYF
TRBJ1-5,.,TRBV2,CASRTDGGNQPQHF
TRBJ2-7,.,TRBV3-1,CASSQDVMKSARWGNEQYF
TRBJ1-2,.,TRBV6-5,CASSYRGYGYTF
TRBJ1-1,.,TRBV5-1,CASRPYGGDTEAFF
TRBJ2-3,.,TRBV5-8,CASSLALDTQYF
TRBJ2-6,.,TRBV6-1,CASSEASGNYQGWANVLTF
TRBJ1-2,TRBD1,TRBV12-3/TRBV12-4,CASSLGTGVGYTF
TRBJ2-1,TRBD1,TRBV12-3/TRBV12-4,CASTRTGGGYEQFF
TRBJ2-7,TRBD1,TRBV27,CASSEADRVVYEQYF
TRBJ2-7,TRBD1,TRBV6-1,CASSQPGQGSEQYF
TRBJ2-3,.,TRBV5-1,CASHLEGSTDTQYF
TRBJ2-3,TRBD1,TRBV5-1,CASDAGGYTDTQYF
TRBJ1-1,.,TRBV9,CASSYEDGGQGTEAFF
TRBJ1-2,.,TRBV18,CASSPRRNANYGYTF
TRBJ1-2,.,TRBV10-3,CAISEVPNYGYTF
TRBJ1-2,.,TRBV12-3/TRBV12-4,CASSLLTPYGYTF
TRBJ1-2,.,TRBV3-1,CASSQDRGRLFIGYTF
TRBJ1-4,.,TRBV5-1,CASSSGGSITNEKLFF
TRBJ1-1,.,TRBV29-1,CSGRMNTEAFF
TRBJ2-2,TRBD1,TRBV7-9,CASLGTGATGELFF
TRBJ1-2,.,TRBV5-1,CASSLGQAALYGYTF
TRBJ1-2,TRBD1,TRBV10-2,CASSDRTGEFYGYTF
TRBJ1-4,TRBD1,TRBV2,CASSEQGQGGEKLFF
TRBJ1-6,.,TRBV3-1,CASSQVLEDNSPLHF
TRBJ1-1,.,TRBV10-3,CAISESWKNTEAFF
TRBJ2-7,TRBD1,TRBV5-5,CASSFRQGAGEQYF
TRBJ2-4,TRBD2,TRBV11-2,CASSFFSGSLAKNIQYF
TRBJ1-1,.,TRBV9,CASSVSGEGYREAFF
TRBJ2-1,TRBD2,TRBV7-9,CASSRDSSGGYLNEQFF
TRBJ2-7,.,TRBV27,CASSLKGSSYEQYF
TRBJ2-7,TRBD2,TRBV2,CASKLAGSSYEQYF
TRBJ2-3,.,TRBV29-1,CSVEEVAGPADTQYF
TRBJ2-1,.,TRBV28,CASSPYLSTSEQFF
TRBJ1-5,TRBD1,TRBV27,CASSLFGTENQPQHF
TRBJ2-1,TRBD1,TRBV9,CASSKPGQGPHNEQFF
TRBJ2-5,.,TRBV13,CASIETSQETQYF
TRBJ1-5,TRBD1,TRBV20-1,CSASLGQNNQPQHF
TRBJ2-7,TRBD2,TRBV7-3,CASSLNGGGQYEQYF
TRBJ2-2,TRBD1,TRBV9,CASSVGYGTGVRTGELFF
TRBJ2-3,TRBD2,TRBV2,CASNPLAGETDTQYF
TRBJ1-3,.,TRBV13,CASSLGGAGNTIYF
TRBJ1-1,.,TRBV29-1,CSAGLHGDTEAFF
TRBJ2-3,.,TRBV29-1,CSVGGSSTDTQYF
TRBJ2-2,.,TRBV3-1,CASSHHPGLRSRNTGELFF
TRBJ2-3,.,TRBV11-3,CASSLGQISTDTQYF
TRBJ1-5,.,TRBV6-4,CASSQEALNQPQHF
TRBJ1-1,.,TRBV2,CASSLPGTRINTEAFF
TRBJ2-7,.,TRBV2,CASSHHQEGWYEQYF
TRBJ1-1,.,TRBV16,CASSQSMGARTEAFF